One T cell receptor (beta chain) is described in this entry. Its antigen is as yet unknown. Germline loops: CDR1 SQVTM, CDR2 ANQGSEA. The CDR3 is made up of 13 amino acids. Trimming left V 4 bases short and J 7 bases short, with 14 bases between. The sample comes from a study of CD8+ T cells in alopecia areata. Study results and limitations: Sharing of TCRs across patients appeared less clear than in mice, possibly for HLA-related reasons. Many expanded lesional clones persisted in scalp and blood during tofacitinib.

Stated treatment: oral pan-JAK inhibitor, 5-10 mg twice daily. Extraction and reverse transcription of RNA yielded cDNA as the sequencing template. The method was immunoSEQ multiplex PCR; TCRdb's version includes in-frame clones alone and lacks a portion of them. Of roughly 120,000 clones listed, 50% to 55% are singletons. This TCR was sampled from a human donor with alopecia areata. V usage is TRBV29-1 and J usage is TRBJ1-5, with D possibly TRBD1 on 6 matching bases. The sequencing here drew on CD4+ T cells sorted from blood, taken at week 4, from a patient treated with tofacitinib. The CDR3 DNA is TGCAGCGTTGTCGCGGGGGCAGGCCAGCCCCAGCATTTT. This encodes CSVVAGAGQPQHF.